A single sample gave rise to the 17 T cell receptor beta chains below, sequenced in a study of T cells in Graves' hyperthyroidism and ophthalmopathy. RNA transcripts yielded amplified TCR beta CDR3 regions. HTBI primers were used for first-round RT-PCR of the TCR CDR3. TCRdb re-called the multiplex PCR reads with MiXCR, one entry per CDR3 protein. The data contain about 640,000 distinct CDR3 sequences, roughly 15% of them singletons. The sequenced sample was blood. These receptors came from a woman in her forties or fifties with Graves' ophthalmopathy.

Turning to this clonotype: A read error may account for a junction end that differs from germline. The rearrangement links TRBV12-3 or TRBV12-4 to TRBJ2-1; D remains ambiguous. The CDR3 loop spans 11 amino acids. CDR3 coding DNA: TGTGCCAGCAGTTTAGCCAATGAGCGGTTCTTC. Protein product: CASSLANERFF.

V gene TRBV12-3 or TRBV12-4 combines with J gene TRBJ2-5, with 15 nucleotides matching TRBD2. CDR3 length: 18 residues. With V trimmed by 2 bases and J by 3 bases, 7 bases remained unmatched. The DNA for the CDR3 is TGTGCCAGCAGTTTACCCGTGGGACTAGCGGGAGGAAAAGAGACCCAGTACTTC. Residues: CASSLPVGLAGGKETQYF.

Ten or more counts support this clonotype. V and J are TRBV2 and TRBJ2-1, with a possible D match to TRBD1 (6 bases). V lost 5 bases and J 0 bases, leaving 14 bases between the germline ends. Germline V CDR1 and CDR2: SNHLY, FYNNEI. The CDR3 has 16 amino acids. The CDR3 is CASSHTGLSSYNEQFF. DNA for the CDR3: TGTGCCAGCAGTCATACAGGGCTGAGCTCCTACAATGAGCAGTTCTTC.

This clonotype was seen ten or more times. The V call is TRBV28, the J call TRBJ1-2, with D unresolved. The V gene's germline CDR1 is MDHEN and CDR2 SYDVKM. The CDR3 has 14 amino acids. Trimming took off 8 bases at V and 9 bases at J, with 22 bases between the two ends. The CDR3 region has the DNA TGTGCCAGCGAAAACCCCCAGGTCCAAGACCGCTACACCTTC. It translates to CASENPQVQDRYTF.

This clonotype was seen only a few times. This rearrangement joins TRBV10-3 to TRBJ2-3, with TRBD2 matching over 15 bases. V lost 8 bases, J lost 2 bases, and 20 bases stayed unmatched. The CDR3 contains 21 residues. Germline assignment: CDR1 ENHRY and CDR2 SYGVKD. CDR3 DNA sequence: TGTGCCATCGCAGGGACTAGCGGGAGGTTTTTTTCATCGGGGTACACAGATACGCAGTATTTT. Translation: CAIAGTSGRFFSSGYTDTQYF.

This clonotype was counted between two and nine times. The V call is TRBV6-4, the J call TRBJ2-1; 10 bases are shared with TRBD2. CDR1 and CDR2 from the germline V gene are MRHNA and SNTAGT. Trimming removed 5 bases from V and 5 bases from J; junction bases left unmatched: 9. This CDR3 is 16 amino acids long. The CDR3 is CASSPQGLAGDNEQFF. The CDR3 DNA reads TGTGCCAGCAGTCCCCAGGGGCTAGCGGGAGACAATGAGCAGTTCTTC.

There are many counts of this clonotype. The chain is built from TRBV14 and TRBJ1-1; a possible D gene is TRBD1 (5 bases). This CDR3 is 18 amino acids long. Trimming removed 3 bases from V and 0 bases from J, with 20 bases in between. CDR1 is SGHDN, CDR2 FVKESK, per germline. The CDR3 protein is CASSQDIPRRFMNTEAFF. The CDR3 coding sequence is TGTGCCAGCAGCCAGGACATCCCCCGTCGTTTTATGAACACTGAAGCTTTCTTT.

This clonotype was recorded at least ten times. V and J are TRBV20-1 and TRBJ2-1; 7 bases match TRBD2. The trim removed 0 bases at V and 7 bases at J, leaving 18 bases unmatched. The CDR3 runs to 18 residues. Germline CDR1 reads DFQATT; CDR2 reads SNEGSKA (reference sequence). The CDR3 protein is CSARDLRNLAVGLNEQFF. As DNA, the CDR3 is TGCAGTGCTAGAGACCTTCGCAATCTAGCGGTAGGACTTAATGAGCAGTTCTTC.

This clonotype was recorded many times. The chain carries TRBV20-1 and TRBJ2-2; 13 bases are shared with TRBD2. Germline trimming cut 6 bases from V and 7 bases from J; bases unmatched to any gene: 2. There are 13 residues in the CDR3. Germline V gene lookup returns CDR1 DFQATT and CDR2 SNEGSKA (reference sequence). CDR3 in DNA: TGCAGTGCCACTAGCGGGAGGGACGGGGAGCTGTTTTTT. It is translated as CSATSGRDGELFF.

This clonotype was counted at least ten times. The chain links TRBV3-1 to TRBJ2-3; D is possibly TRBD2 (6 bases). The CDR3 is 13 residues long. Per the germline V gene, CDR1 is LGHDT and CDR2 is YNNKEL (reference sequence). V shed 4 bases and J shed 7 bases, with 12 bases lying between them. CDR3 amino acids: CASSLGGEHTQYF. For the CDR3, the DNA is TGTGCCAGCAGCCTGGGGGGAGAACATACGCAGTATTTT.

The chain recombines TRBV13 with TRBJ2-1; tentative D call: TRBD2 (6 bases). V lost 5 bases and J lost 1, with 9 bases in between. This CDR3 is built from 14 residues. Per germline, CDR1 PRHDT and CDR2 FYEKMQ (reference sequence). Here the CDR3 DNA reads TGTGCCAGCAGCGAGGGACTTTCCTACAATGAGCAGTTCTTC. It is translated as CASSEGLSYNEQFF. Variable domain in full (rest from reference TRBV13 and TRBJ2-1): AAGVIQSPRHLIKEKRETATLKCYPIPRHDTVYWYQQGPGQDPQFLISFYEKMQSDKGSIPDRFSAQQFSDYHSELNMSSLELGDSALYFCASSEGLSYNEQFFGPGTRLTVL.

The rearrangement links TRBV14 to TRBJ2-7; no clear D gene. The V end was cut by 0 bases, the J end by 2 bases, with 35 bases between. The CDR3 runs 23 residues. Germline assignment: CDR1 SGHDN and CDR2 FVKESK. CDR3 nucleotide sequence: TGTGCCAGCAGCCAAGACACAAGTTGGATTTGTATTAGATTCGGCGTCACCCCCTACGAGCAGTACTTC. Translated, it gives CASSQDTSWICIRFGVTPYEQYF.

This clonotype was seen at least ten times. This sequence joins TRBV7-2 and TRBJ2-7; 7 bases are a match to TRBD2. The CDR3 totals 14 residues. CDR1 is SGHTA, CDR2 FQGNSA, per germline. The V and J ends lost 2 bases and 2 bases, in that order; junction bases with no gene match: 3. The CDR3 nucleotides read TGTGCCAGCAGCTTACTAGCGGCTACCTACGAGCAGTACTTC. Translated, it gives CASSLLAATYEQYF.

This clonotype was counted ten times or more. The chain has TRBV6-5 and TRBJ2-3; D may be TRBD2 (6 bases). This CDR3 has 16 residues. Germline CDR1 reads MNHEY; CDR2 reads SVGAGI. The germline V and J ends were trimmed by 2 bases and 4 bases, with 16 bases remaining between them. The CDR3 bases are TGTGCCAGCAGTTACCCCGGCAGGCGGGACCCAGATACGCAGTATTTT. It yields the protein CASSYPGRRDPDTQYF.

This clonotype has a count of ten or more. The V call is TRBV6-2 or TRBV6-3, the J call TRBJ2-1; TRBD2 matches at 8 bases. The CDR3 is made up of 14 amino acids. Trimming removed 8 bases from V and 4 bases from J; junction bases left unmatched: 7. Germline V gives CDR1 MNHEY, CDR2 SVGEGT. CDR3 loop: CASYGVAGYNEQFF. The CDR3 DNA reads as TGTGCCAGCTACGGAGTAGCGGGGTACAATGAGCAGTTCTTC.

This clonotype was seen many times. The chain is built from TRBV5-1 and TRBJ2-3, with D possibly matching TRBD2 (5 bases). Between the trimmed V and J ends, which lost 4 bases and 6 bases, there was a span of 12 bases. The CDR3 consists of 13 residues. Germline loops: CDR1 SGHRS, CDR2 YFSETQ. CDR3: CASSTLLDDTQYF. The CDR3 DNA follows: TGCGCCAGCAGCACCTTACTAGACGATACGCAGTATTTT.

This chain uses TRBV20-1 with TRBJ2-1; 10 nucleotides agree with TRBD2. V lost 6 bases to trimming and J lost 9 bases; unmatched junction nucleotides: 8. This CDR3 has 13 residues. Germline V gene data show CDR1 as DFQATT and CDR2 as SNEGSKA (reference sequence). The CDR3 DNA reads as TGCAGTGCAACGCTAGCGGGAGTGGGTGAGCAGTTCTTC. Translation gives CSATLAGVGEQFF.